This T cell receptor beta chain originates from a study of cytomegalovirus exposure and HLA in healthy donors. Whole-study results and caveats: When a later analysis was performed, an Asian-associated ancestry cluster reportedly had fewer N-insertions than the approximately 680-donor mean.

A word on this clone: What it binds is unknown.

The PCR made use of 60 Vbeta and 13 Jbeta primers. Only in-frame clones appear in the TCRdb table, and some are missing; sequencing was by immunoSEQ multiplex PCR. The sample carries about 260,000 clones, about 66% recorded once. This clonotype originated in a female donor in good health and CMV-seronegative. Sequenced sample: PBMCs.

This chain's CDR3 is CASSFGLSSGTGELFF. CDR3 DNA sequence: TGTGCCAGCAGCTTCGGACTCTCCTCGGGGACCGGGGAGCTGTTTTTT. The chain recombines TRBV6-6 with TRBJ2-2, with a tentative D call TRBD2 (5 bases). The CDR3 has 16 amino acids. Germline lookup yields CDR1 MNHNY and CDR2 SVGAGI (reference sequence). V shed 6 bases and J shed 5 bases, with 19 bases lying between them.